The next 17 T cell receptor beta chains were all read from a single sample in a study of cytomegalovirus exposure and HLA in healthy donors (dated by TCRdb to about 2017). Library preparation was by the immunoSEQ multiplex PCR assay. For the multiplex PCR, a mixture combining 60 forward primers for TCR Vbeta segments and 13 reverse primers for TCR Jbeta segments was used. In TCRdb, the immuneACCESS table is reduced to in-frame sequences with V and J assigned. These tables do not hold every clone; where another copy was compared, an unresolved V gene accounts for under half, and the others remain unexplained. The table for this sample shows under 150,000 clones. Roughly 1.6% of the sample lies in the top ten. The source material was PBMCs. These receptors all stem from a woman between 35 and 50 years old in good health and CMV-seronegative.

CDR3 DNA sequence: TGTGCCAGCAGTTTTGGTCGGGAGCAGTACGTC. It translates to CASSFGREQYV. This rearrangement joins TRBV27 to TRBJ2-7, with D hard to call. The CDR3 length is 11 residues. Deletions cut 3 bases from V and 7 bases from J, with 7 bases between. Germline V lookup: CDR1 MNHEY, CDR2 SMNVEV (reference sequence).

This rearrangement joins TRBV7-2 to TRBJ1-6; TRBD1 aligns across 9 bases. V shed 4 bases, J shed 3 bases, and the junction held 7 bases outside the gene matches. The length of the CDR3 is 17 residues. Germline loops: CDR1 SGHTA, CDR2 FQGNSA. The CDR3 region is CASSYGDRADYNSPLHF. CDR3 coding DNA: TGTGCCAGCAGCTACGGGGACAGGGCCGACTATAATTCACCCCTCCACTTT.

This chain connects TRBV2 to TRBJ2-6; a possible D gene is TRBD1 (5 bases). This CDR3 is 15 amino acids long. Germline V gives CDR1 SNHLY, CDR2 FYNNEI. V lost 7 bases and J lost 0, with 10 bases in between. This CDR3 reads CASKTENSGANVLTF. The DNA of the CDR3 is TGTGCCAGCAAGACAGAAAACTCTGGGGCCAACGTCCTGACTTTC.

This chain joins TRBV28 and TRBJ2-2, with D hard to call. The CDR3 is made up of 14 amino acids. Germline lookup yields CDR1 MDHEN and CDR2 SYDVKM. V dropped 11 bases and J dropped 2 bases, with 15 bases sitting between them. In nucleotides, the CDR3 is TGTGCCGTTCTCAGGCAGCTCAACACCGGGGAGCTGTTTTTT. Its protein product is CAVLRQLNTGELFF. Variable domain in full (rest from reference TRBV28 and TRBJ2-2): DVKVTQSSRYLVKRTGEKVFLECVQDMDHENMFWYRQDPGLGLRLIYFSYDVKMKEKGDIPEGYSVSREKKERFSLILESASTNQTSMYLCAVLRQLNTGELFFGEGSRLTVL.

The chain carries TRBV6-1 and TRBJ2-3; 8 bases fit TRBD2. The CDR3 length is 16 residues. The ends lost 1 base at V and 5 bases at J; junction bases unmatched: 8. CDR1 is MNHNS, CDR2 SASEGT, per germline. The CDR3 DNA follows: TGTGCCAGCAGTGAAGGGGGCGGGGGGCCACAAGATACGCAGTATTTT. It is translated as CASSEGGGGPQDTQYF.

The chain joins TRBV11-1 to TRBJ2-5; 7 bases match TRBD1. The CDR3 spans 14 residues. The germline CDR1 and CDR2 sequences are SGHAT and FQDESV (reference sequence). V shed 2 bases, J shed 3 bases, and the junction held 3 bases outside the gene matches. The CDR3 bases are TGTGCCAGCAGCTTACTCACAGGGGAAGAGACCCAGTACTTC. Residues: CASSLLTGEETQYF. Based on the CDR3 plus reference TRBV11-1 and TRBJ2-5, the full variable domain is EAEVAQSPRYKITEKSQAVAFWCDPISGHATLYWYRQILGQGPELLVQFQDESVVDDSQLPKDRFSAERLKGVDSTLKIQPAELGDSAMYLCASSLLTGEETQYFGPGTRLLVL.

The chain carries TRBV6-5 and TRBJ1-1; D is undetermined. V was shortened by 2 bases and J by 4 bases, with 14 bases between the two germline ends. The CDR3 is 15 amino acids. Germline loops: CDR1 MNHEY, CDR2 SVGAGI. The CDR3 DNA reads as TGTGCCAGCAGTTACCGGGCTTCGAGGGCCACTGAAGCTTTCTTT. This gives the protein CASSYRASRATEAFF.

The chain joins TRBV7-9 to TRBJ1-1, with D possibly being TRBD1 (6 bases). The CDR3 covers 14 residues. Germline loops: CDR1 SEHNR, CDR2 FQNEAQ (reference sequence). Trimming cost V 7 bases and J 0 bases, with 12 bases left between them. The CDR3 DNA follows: TGTGCCAGCATAGGCCACAGGGTGAACACTGAAGCTTTCTTT. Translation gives CASIGHRVNTEAFF. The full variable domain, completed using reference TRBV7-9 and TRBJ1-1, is DTGVSQNPRHKITKRGQNVTFRCDPISEHNRLYWYRQTLGQGPEFLTYFQNEAQLEKSRLLSDRFSAERPKGSFSTLEIQRTEQGDSAMYLCASIGHRVNTEAFFGQGTRLTVV.

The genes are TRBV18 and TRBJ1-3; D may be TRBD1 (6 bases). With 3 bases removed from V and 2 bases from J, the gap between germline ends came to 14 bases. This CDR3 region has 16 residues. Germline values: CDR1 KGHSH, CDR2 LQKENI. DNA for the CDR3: TGTGCCAGCTCACCCCGTGGACAGATACCTGGAAACACCATATATTTT. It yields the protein CASSPRGQIPGNTIYF.

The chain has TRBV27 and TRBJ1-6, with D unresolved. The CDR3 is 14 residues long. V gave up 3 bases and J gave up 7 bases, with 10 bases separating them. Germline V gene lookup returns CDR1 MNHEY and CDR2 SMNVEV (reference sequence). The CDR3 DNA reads TGTGCCAGCAGTTTGAGACAATTGAATTCACCCCTCCACTTT. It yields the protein CASSLRQLNSPLHF.

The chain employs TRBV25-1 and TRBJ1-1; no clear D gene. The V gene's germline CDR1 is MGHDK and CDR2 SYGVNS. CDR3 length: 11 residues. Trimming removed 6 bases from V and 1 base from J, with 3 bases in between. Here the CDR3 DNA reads TGTGCCAGCAGCCGGAACACTGAAGCTTTCTTT. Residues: CASSRNTEAFF.

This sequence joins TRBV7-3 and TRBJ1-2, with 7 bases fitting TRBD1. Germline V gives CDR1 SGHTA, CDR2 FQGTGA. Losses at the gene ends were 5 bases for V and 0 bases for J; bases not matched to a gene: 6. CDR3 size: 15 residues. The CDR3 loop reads CASSQTGKANYGYTF. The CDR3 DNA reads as TGTGCCAGCAGCCAGACAGGGAAAGCTAACTATGGCTACACCTTC.

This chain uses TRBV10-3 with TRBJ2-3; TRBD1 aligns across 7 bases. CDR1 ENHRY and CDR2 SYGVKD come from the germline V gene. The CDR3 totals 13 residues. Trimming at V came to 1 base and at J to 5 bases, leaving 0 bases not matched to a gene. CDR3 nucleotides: TGTGCCATCAGTGAGTGGACAGGAGATACGCAGTATTTT. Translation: CAISEWTGDTQYF.

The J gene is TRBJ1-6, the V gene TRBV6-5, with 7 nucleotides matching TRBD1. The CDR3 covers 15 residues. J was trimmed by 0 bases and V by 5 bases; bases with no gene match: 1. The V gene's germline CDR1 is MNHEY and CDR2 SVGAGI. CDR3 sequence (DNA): TGTGCCAGCAGTCGGGACAGCTCCTATAATTCACCCCTCCACTTT. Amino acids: CASSRDSSYNSPLHF.

This CDR3 reads CASSTGAGRIQPQHF. For the CDR3, the DNA is TGTGCCAGTAGTACAGGGGCAGGGCGGATTCAGCCCCAGCATTTT. The chain carries TRBV19 and TRBJ1-5, with D possibly TRBD1 on 6 matching bases. CDR3 length: 15 amino acids. Germline V gives CDR1 LNHDA, CDR2 SQIVND (reference sequence). Deletions cut 4 bases from V and 6 bases from J, with 16 bases between. Full variable domain (remainder filled in from reference TRBV19 and TRBJ1-5): DGGITQSPKYLFRKEGQNVTLSCEQNLNHDAMYWYRQDPGQGLRLIYYSQIVNDFQKGDIAEGYSVSREKKESFPLTVTSAQKNPTAFYLCASSTGAGRIQPQHFGDGTRLSIL.

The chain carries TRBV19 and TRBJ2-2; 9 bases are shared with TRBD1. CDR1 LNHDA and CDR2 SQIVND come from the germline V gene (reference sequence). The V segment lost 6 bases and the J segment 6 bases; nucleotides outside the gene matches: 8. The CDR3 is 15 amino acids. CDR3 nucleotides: TGTGCCAGTAGACGCCCGACAGGGGGGGCCGGGGAGCTGTTTTTT. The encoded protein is CASRRPTGGAGELFF.

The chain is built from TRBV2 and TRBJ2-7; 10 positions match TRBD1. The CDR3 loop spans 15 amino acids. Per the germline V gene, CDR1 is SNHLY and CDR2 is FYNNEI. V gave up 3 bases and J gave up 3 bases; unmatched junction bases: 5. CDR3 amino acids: CASSELGQGIYEQYV. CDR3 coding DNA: TGTGCCAGCAGTGAGTTGGGACAGGGGATCTACGAGCAGTACGTC.